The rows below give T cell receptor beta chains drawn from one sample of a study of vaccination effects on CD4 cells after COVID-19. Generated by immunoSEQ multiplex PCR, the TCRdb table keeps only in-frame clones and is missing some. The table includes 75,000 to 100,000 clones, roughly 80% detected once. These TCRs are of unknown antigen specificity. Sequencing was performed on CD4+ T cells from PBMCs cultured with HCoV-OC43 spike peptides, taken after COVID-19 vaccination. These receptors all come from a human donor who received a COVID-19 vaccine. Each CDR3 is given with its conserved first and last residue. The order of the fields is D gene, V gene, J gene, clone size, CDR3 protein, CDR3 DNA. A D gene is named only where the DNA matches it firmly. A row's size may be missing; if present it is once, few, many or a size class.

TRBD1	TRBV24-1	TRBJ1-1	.	CATSDAGTGNTEAFF	TGTGCCACCAGTGATGCCGGGACAGGGAACACTGAAGCTTTCTTT
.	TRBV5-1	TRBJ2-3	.	CASSLTVVGTDTQYF	TGCGCCAGCAGCTTGACGGTGGTGGGCACAGATACGCAGTATTTT
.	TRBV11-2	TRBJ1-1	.	CASSNGGVTEAFF	TGTGCCAGCAGCAATGGGGGGGTCACTGAAGCTTTCTTT
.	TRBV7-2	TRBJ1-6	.	CASSLGVTNSPLHF	TGTGCCAGCAGCTTAGGAGTCACCAATTCACCCCTCCACTTT
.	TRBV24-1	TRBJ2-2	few	CATSAPDGHGELFF	TGTGCCACCAGTGCCCCGGACGGTCATGGGGAGCTGTTTTTT
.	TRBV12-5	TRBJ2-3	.	CASGLDLTDTQYF	TGTGCTAGTGGTTTGGACCTGACAGATACGCAGTATTTT
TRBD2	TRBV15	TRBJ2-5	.	CATSRETSGVETQYF	TGTGCCACCAGCAGGGAGACTAGCGGGGTCGAGACCCAGTACTTC
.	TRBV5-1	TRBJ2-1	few	CASSPGHHEQFF	TGCGCCAGCAGCCCCGGACATCATGAGCAGTTCTTC
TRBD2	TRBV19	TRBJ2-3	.	CASSIKRGGNTDTQYF	TGTGCCAGTAGTATCAAGCGGGGGGGAAACACAGATACGCAGTATTTT
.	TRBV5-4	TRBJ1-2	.	CASSLGSYGYTF	TGTGCCAGCAGCTTGGGCAGCTATGGCTACACCTTC
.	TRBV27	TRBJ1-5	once	CASSPAGVNQPQHF	TGTGCCAGCAGCCCGGCAGGAGTCAATCAGCCCCAGCATTTT
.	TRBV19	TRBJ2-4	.	CASRDSLAKNIQYF	TGTGCCAGTCGGGATTCTCTAGCCAAAAACATTCAGTACTTC
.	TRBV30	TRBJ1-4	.	CAWSVRGGRSEKLFF	TGTGCCTGGAGCGTGCGGGGGGGGCGTTCGGAAAAACTGTTTTTT
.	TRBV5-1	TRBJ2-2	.	CASSPQMSGELFF	TGCGCCAGCAGCCCCCAAATGTCCGGGGAGCTGTTTTTT
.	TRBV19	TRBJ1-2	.	CASSANLGGTHGYTF	TGTGCCAGTAGTGCCAACCTCGGCGGGACCCATGGCTACACCTTC
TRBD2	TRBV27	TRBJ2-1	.	CASTLAGGSNEQFF	TGTGCCAGCACACTAGCGGGGGGTTCAAATGAGCAGTTCTTC
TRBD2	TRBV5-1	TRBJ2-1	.	CASSLAFGGADEQFF	TGCGCCAGCAGCTTGGCCTTCGGGGGGGCAGATGAGCAGTTCTTC